This T cell receptor (beta chain) came from a study of T cells and Merkel cell carcinoma outcomes. Study-level results: In Merkel cell carcinoma, repertoire and T-cell density reportedly predicted outcomes.

V lost 4 bases, J lost 0 bases, and 5 bases stayed unmatched. CDR3 length: 17 amino acids. Germline V lookup: CDR1 SGHTA, CDR2 FQGNSA. Data came from immunoSEQ multiplex PCR; TCRdb stores just in-frame clones and leaves some out. The table includes about 6,700 clones, 90% detected once. Concerning this clone: The antigen remains unidentified.

This clonotype was obtained from a human donor with Merkel cell carcinoma. The rearrangement links TRBV7-2 to TRBJ1-6; TRBD1 matches at 8 bases. Material for sequencing was tumor tissue from Merkel cell carcinoma. CDR3 in DNA: TGTGCCAGCAGCTCTAGGACAGGGCGCTCCTATAATTCACCCCTCCACTTT. Encoded protein: CASSSRTGRSYNSPLHF. Complete variable domain (other parts from reference TRBV7-2 and TRBJ1-6): GAGVSQSPSNKVTEKGKDVELRCDPISGHTALYWYRQSLGQGLEFLIYFQGNSAPDKSGLPSDRFSAERTGGSVSTLTIQRTQQEDSAVYLCASSSRTGRSYNSPLHFGNGTRLTVT.